This TCR beta chain is drawn from a study of T cell changes during pregnancy in multiple sclerosis. CDR3 length equals 13 residues. The germline V gene encodes CDR1 SEHNR and CDR2 FQNEAQ (reference sequence). V was trimmed by 3 bases and J by 6 bases, leaving 10 bases between them. Measured with immunoSEQ multiplex PCR; TCRdb has only the in-frame clones, and not every one. The table has around 39,000 clones, approximately 85% seen once. The V gene is TRBV7-9, the J gene TRBJ2-3; perhaps TRBD1 as D (6 bases). The source was CD4+ T cells from peripheral blood mononuclear cells, collected before pregnancy. This sequence originates from a female donor with multiple sclerosis, enrolled in a pregnancy study. This CDR3 is CASSLGQGDTQYF. The CDR3 DNA reads TGTGCCAGCAGCTTGGGTCAGGGGGATACGCAGTATTTT.